This T cell receptor (beta chain) was obtained from a study of regulatory T cells in long-lasting Graves disease. On the study more broadly: Graves' patients, diagnosed recently, had received antithyroid drugs under 3 months.

The time point here: newly diagnosed GD, antithyroid drugs for less than 3 months. There was RNA extracted from PBMCs, and the TCR library was made from it. Study-level results: Limited samples may have lowered accuracy. Repertoires from persistent disease leaned toward TRBV28, TRBJ1-2 and TRBJ2-5.

CDR3 length: 14 residues. Germline CDR1 SGHRS, CDR2 YFSETQ. V lost 4 bases to trimming and J lost 2 bases; unmatched junction nucleotides: 5. CDR3 regions were amplified by Arm-PCR using iRepertoire HTBI primers to build TCR beta libraries. MiXCR, applied by TCRdb to the multiplex PCR reads, yields one record per CDR3 protein. This sample has approximately 350,000 distinct CDR3 sequences, with over 15% found just once. As concerns this clonotype: Its specificity is unknown.

The same data also went into a second study, on T cells in Graves' hyperthyroidism and ophthalmopathy. Per that paper: HTBI primers were the set used in a first-round RT-PCR of the TCR CDR3.

This sequence was found in a man aged 40-55 years with Graves disease. This chain connects TRBV5-1 to TRBJ1-1, with TRBD1 matching over 7 bases. Source: peripheral blood mononuclear cells (PBMCs), taken at new diagnosis, from a patient treated with antithyroid drugs. CDR3 residues: CASSHGTANTEAFF. The CDR3 coding sequence is TGCGCCAGCAGCCATGGGACAGCTAACACTGAAGCTTTCTTT. Based on the CDR3 plus reference TRBV5-1 and TRBJ1-1, the full variable domain is KAGVTQTPRYLIKTRGQQVTLSCSPISGHRSVSWYQQTPGQGLQFLFEYFSETQRNKGNFPGRFSGRQFSNSRSEMNVSTLELGDSALYLCASSHGTANTEAFFGQGTRLTVV.